This TCR beta chain was found in a study of shared clonotypes between healthy human individuals. This clone showed up just once. Its antigen is not known. Study conclusions and caveats: Clonotypes which were not shared had lower generation probabilities than clonotypes that all four donors shared.

The genomic DNA of each subset was split evenly across several immunoSEQ plates. The data were produced by immunoSEQ multiplex PCR, yet TCRdb's version contains in-frame clones alone and is incomplete. This sample has just over 2,000,000 clones, with 90% to 95% found just once. The donors were adults (healthy and HIV-negative) with no recent acute infections or vaccinations. The study drew all its donors from Caucasian adults living in Nashville, Tennessee. The ends lost 2 bases at V and 2 bases at J; junction bases unmatched: 8. The CDR3 is made up of 18 amino acids. Germline V lookup: CDR1 ENHRY, CDR2 SYGVKD.

Sequences were obtained from naive CD4+ T cells sorted from blood. Subset reported: CD45RA+ positively selected. The receptor was isolated from a man aged 18 to 30 in good health. The chain joins TRBV10-3 to TRBJ2-3; 12 bases fit TRBD2. CDR3 DNA sequence: TGTGCCATCAGTGAGGGGCTAGCGGGAGGGCCTAACACAGATACGCAGTATTTT. Its translation is CAISEGLAGGPNTDTQYF.